Below, 4 T cell receptor beta chains from the same sample are listed, as sequenced in a study of vaccination and CD4 T cells after COVID-19. The antigens these receptors bind are not known. Specified treatment: approximately nine-day PBMC culture with coronavirus spike peptide pools or control peptides (ViraFEST assay). The assay that was used to sequence DNA from cultured CD4+ T cells was the Oncomine TCR Beta short-read assay. Using its own MiXCR run on the PCR reads, TCRdb lists one record per CDR3 protein. The data contain more than 9,500 distinct CDR3 sequences, roughly 47% of them seen just once; the ten biggest clones take up approximately 33%. Sequenced material: CD4+ T cells from blood, cultured in vitro. The origin of the receptors is a human donor who had recovered from COVID-19.

In this sample, this clonotype turned up once. The genes are TRBV12-3 or TRBV12-4 and TRBJ2-3, with unresolved D. With 3 bases removed from V and 5 bases from J, the gap between germline ends came to 12 bases. There are 14 residues in the CDR3. The CDR3 DNA follows: TGTGCCAGCAGTTTCCGGGCGATGGGAGATACGCAGTATTTT. The encoded protein is CASSFRAMGDTQYF.

The CDR3 loop is CASSLDRRPAYFYEQYF. The CDR3 coding sequence is TGTGCCAGCAGCTTAGATCGGCGGCCAGCTTATTTTTACGAGCAGTACTTC. This chain uses TRBV7-8 with TRBJ2-7; D unresolved. The CDR3 is 17 amino acids. Trimming stripped 1 base from V and 4 bases from J, with 20 bases between. From germline, CDR1 is SGHVS and CDR2 FQNEAQ.

This chain uses TRBV6-1 with TRBJ1-3; unclear D gene. V shed 8 bases and J shed 3 bases, with 14 bases lying between them. Germline V gene data show CDR1 as MNHNS and CDR2 as SASEGT. The CDR3 contains 14 residues. The CDR3 bases are TGTGCCAGCGCGGGGAAGTCACTTGGAAACACCATATATTTT. Its translation: CASAGKSLGNTIYF.

This chain joins TRBV20-1 and TRBJ1-6, with TRBD1 matching 9 bases. J gave up 9 bases and V 0 bases, and 3 bases lay outside the gene matches. CDR3 length equals 14 residues. Germline loops: CDR1 DFQATT, CDR2 SNEGSKA (reference sequence). This CDR3 reads CSARETGGLSPLHF. The CDR3 DNA follows: TGCAGTGCTAGAGAAACAGGGGGCCTTTCACCCCTCCACTTT.